This record concerns one T cell receptor (beta chain) sequence. The data were obtained in a study of blood T cell repertoires in COVID-19. Across the whole study: The origin of the acute and convalescent COVID-19 samples was the United States, Italy and Spain. PBMCs, B-cell-depleted T cells, or T cells were the source of the cDNA or gDNA that made up the material.

Clones were read by immunoSEQ multiplex PCR, and TCRdb kept only the in-frame ones, dropping some. The sample contains 120,000 to 150,000 clones, 75% to 85% of which appear only once. The TCR was taken from a human donor with acute or convalescent COVID-19. The donor label of this sample is uncertain. Source material: peripheral blood.

Here the CDR3 DNA reads TGTGCCAGCTCACGAGGAGTCACGGGGGGAGAGACCCAGTACTTC. Its translation: CASSRGVTGGETQYF. The chain employs TRBV18 and TRBJ2-5; 7 nucleotides agree with TRBD2. The CDR3 spans 15 residues. Trimming at V came to 4 bases and at J to 4 bases, leaving 9 bases not matched to a gene. The V gene's germline CDR1 is KGHSH and CDR2 LQKENI.